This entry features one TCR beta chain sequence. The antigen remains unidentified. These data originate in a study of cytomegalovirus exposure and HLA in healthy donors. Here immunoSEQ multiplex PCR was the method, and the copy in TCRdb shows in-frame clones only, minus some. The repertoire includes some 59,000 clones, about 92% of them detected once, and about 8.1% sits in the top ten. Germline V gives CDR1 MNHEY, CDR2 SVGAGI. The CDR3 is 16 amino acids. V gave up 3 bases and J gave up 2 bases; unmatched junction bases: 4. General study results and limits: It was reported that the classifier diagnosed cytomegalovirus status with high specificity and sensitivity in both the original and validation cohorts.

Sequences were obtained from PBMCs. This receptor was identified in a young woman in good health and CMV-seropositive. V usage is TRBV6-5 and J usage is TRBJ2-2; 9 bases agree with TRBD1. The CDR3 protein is CASSYRTGANTGELFF. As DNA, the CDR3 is TGTGCCAGCAGTTATAGGACAGGGGCTAACACCGGGGAGCTGTTTTTT.